The 32 T cell receptor beta chains reported below all come from one sample, sequenced in a study of beta chain features in type 1 diabetes. Study-wide points: Type 1 diabetes patients showed a moderate but significant shortening of TCRB CDR3s in all four CD4+ subsets.

Reverse transcribing all isolated RNA meant expressed TCRB transcripts were sequenced. Produced via immunoSEQ multiplex PCR; TCRdb's table is partial and in-frame only. The sample lists almost 350,000 clones, around 9.7% occurring once. These receptors are not linked to any known antigen. The sequenced sample was central memory CD4+ T cells from blood. All receptors come from a man aged 30 to 45 with type 1 diabetes.

The chain is built from TRBV20-1 and TRBJ2-5, with no clear D. Germline V CDR1 and CDR2: DFQATT, SNEGSKA (reference sequence). The CDR3 loop spans 11 amino acids. Trimming left V 5 bases short and J 5 bases short, with 9 bases between. CDR3 region: CSALARETQYF. The CDR3, as DNA: TGCAGTGCTCTTGCTAGGGAGACCCAGTACTTC.

The chain joins TRBV7-2 to TRBJ1-3; D perhaps matches TRBD1 (5 bases). The CDR3 consists of 15 residues. CDR1 and CDR2 from the germline V gene are SGHTA and FQGNSA. Trimming took off 5 bases at V and 2 bases at J, with 13 bases between the two ends. The CDR3 DNA sequence: TGTGCCAGCAGCCAAGACAGCTTCGCTGGAAACACCATATATTTT. Amino acids: CASSQDSFAGNTIYF.

This clone has at least ten counts. The V and J genes are TRBV7-2 and TRBJ2-3, with D tentatively TRBD2 (6 bases). V dropped 8 bases and J dropped 4 bases, with 10 bases sitting between them. Looked up from germline, CDR1 is SGHTA and CDR2 is FQGNSA. The CDR3 loop spans 12 amino acids. CDR3: CASHLASDTQYF. CDR3 coding DNA: TGTGCCAGCCATCTAGCGTCAGATACGCAGTATTTT.

The chain joins TRBV2 to TRBJ2-2, with 8 nucleotides matching TRBD2. The V segment lost 6 bases and the J segment 6 bases; nucleotides outside the gene matches: 9. The CDR3 consists of 15 residues. CDR1 and CDR2 (germline): SNHLY, FYNNEI. CDR3: CASRETSERSGELFF. The DNA of the CDR3 is TGTGCCAGCAGAGAGACTAGCGAGCGGTCCGGGGAGCTGTTTTTT.

CDR3 region: CASSLSKFEFSYEQYF. CDR3 nucleotides: TGTGCCAGCTCACTTTCTAAGTTCGAGTTCTCCTACGAGCAGTACTTC. The rearrangement uses TRBV18 and TRBJ2-7; D remains unclear. Trimming pared 4 bases from V and 0 bases from J, leaving 16 bases between. Germline V gene data show CDR1 as KGHSH and CDR2 as LQKENI. This CDR3 has 16 amino acids.

The V gene is TRBV9, the J gene TRBJ2-3; D call uncertain. Trimming took 3 bases from V and 0 from J, leaving 8 bases between them. In germline, CDR1 is SGDLS, CDR2 YYNGEE. CDR3 length equals 14 residues. Here the CDR3 DNA reads TGTGCCAGCAGCGGACCCCATAGCACAGATACGCAGTATTTT. Amino acids: CASSGPHSTDTQYF. Filled out from reference TRBV9 and TRBJ2-3, the complete variable domain reads DSGVTQTPKHLITATGQRVTLRCSPRSGDLSVYWYQQSLDQGLQFLIQYYNGEERAKGNILERFSAQQFPDLHSELNLSSLELGDSALYFCASSGPHSTDTQYFGPGTRLTVL.

This clone was counted between two and nine times. The chain combines TRBV28 with TRBJ1-6; D is ambiguous. The CDR3 totals 12 residues. Trimming removed 6 bases at V and 13 bases at J, with 13 bases between. CDR1 MDHEN and CDR2 SYDVKM come from the germline V gene. CDR3 in DNA: TGTGCCAGCAGGACGGACCCGCTCCCCCTCCACTTT. Protein: CASRTDPLPLHF.

The chain links TRBV5-1 to TRBJ1-6; D is uncertain. Germline-derived CDR1 and CDR2 are SGHRS and YFSETQ. This CDR3 is built from 16 residues. V lost 1 base and J 8 bases, leaving 16 bases between the germline ends. The CDR3 reads CASSLMNPGTDSPLHF. CDR3 nucleotide sequence: TGCGCCAGCAGCTTGATGAATCCAGGAACGGATTCACCCCTCCACTTT.

In its sample, this clone was seen a few times. V usage is TRBV27 and J usage is TRBJ2-2; D remains unclear. Looked up from germline, CDR1 is MNHEY and CDR2 is SMNVEV (reference sequence). The CDR3 covers 14 residues. With 2 bases removed from V and 1 base from J, the gap between germline ends came to 5 bases. CDR3 residues: CASSLGQNTGELFF. CDR3 in DNA: TGTGCCAGCAGTTTAGGCCAGAACACCGGGGAGCTGTTTTTT.

This clone was observed many times. The chain employs TRBV10-3 and TRBJ1-1; D is unresolved. Germline V gene data show CDR1 as ENHRY and CDR2 as SYGVKD. The V and J ends lost 3 bases and 4 bases respectively, with 15 bases between them. The CDR3 totals 15 residues. CDR3 amino acids: CAISDRQASATEAFF. CDR3 in DNA: TGTGCCATCAGTGATCGGCAGGCGAGTGCCACTGAAGCTTTCTTT.

This clone was seen a handful of times. The chain employs TRBV5-1 and TRBJ1-1; maybe TRBD1 (5 bases). This CDR3 has 15 residues. Trimming pared 4 bases from V and 2 bases from J, leaving 15 bases between. Germline-derived CDR1 and CDR2 are SGHRS and YFSETQ. CDR3 protein: CASSLNGGSNTEAFF. CDR3 sequence (DNA): TGCGCCAGCAGCCTGAACGGGGGATCTAACACTGAAGCTTTCTTT.

The rearrangement uses TRBV5-5 and TRBJ2-7; 10 bases match TRBD1. V trimming: 4 bases; J trimming: 0 bases; junction bases outside the gene matches: 10. Germline CDR1 is SGHKS and CDR2 is YYEKEE (reference sequence). This CDR3 has 17 amino acids. CDR3 coding DNA: TGTGCCAGCAGCCTAAGCCTCGGGACAGGGGCCTCCTACGAGCAGTACTTC. Protein: CASSLSLGTGASYEQYF.

V is TRBV2 and J is TRBJ2-3; D gene uncertain. This CDR3 is built from 12 residues. Trimming left V 5 bases short and J 2 bases short, with 5 bases between. Germline CDR1 SNHLY, CDR2 FYNNEI. CDR3 in amino acids: CASSWITDTQYF. The DNA for the CDR3 is TGTGCCAGCAGTTGGATCACAGATACGCAGTATTTT.

V and J are TRBV7-2 and TRBJ1-2; maybe TRBD1 (5 bases). V lost 5 bases and J 4 bases, leaving 11 bases between the germline ends. The CDR3 sequence is 13 residues long. Germline CDR1 is SGHTA and CDR2 is FQGNSA. The CDR3 DNA follows: TGTGCCAGCAGCCTGCAGGGTGCCTATGGCTACACCTTC. Translated, it gives CASSLQGAYGYTF.

The rearrangement links TRBV5-1 to TRBJ2-4; 7 nucleotides agree with TRBD1. V was clipped by 6 bases and J by 7 bases; unmatched bases: 13. The CDR3 contains 15 residues. Germline CDR1 is SGHRS and CDR2 is YFSETQ. The CDR3 coding sequence is TGCGCCAGCACCCTTGGACAGGCTGGTTTGAACATTCAGTACTTC. Translating it yields CASTLGQAGLNIQYF.

This clone was detected many times. This chain links TRBV7-9 with TRBJ2-5; D possibly corresponds to TRBD1 (6 bases). V dropped 6 bases and J dropped 1 base, with 12 bases sitting between them. The CDR3 has 14 residues. Germline loops: CDR1 SEHNR, CDR2 FQNEAQ (reference sequence). Here the CDR3 reads CASSRQGFQETQYF. DNA for the CDR3: TGTGCCAGCAGTCGTCAGGGGTTCCAAGAGACCCAGTACTTC.

The chain carries TRBV4-3 and TRBJ1-2; tentatively, D is TRBD1 (6 bases). V gave up 0 bases and J gave up 2 bases, with 10 bases separating them. The germline CDR1 and CDR2 sequences are LGHNA and YSLEER. The CDR3 totals 15 residues. CDR3 nucleotide sequence: TGCGCCAGCAGCCAAGAACAGGGATACAACTATGGCTACACCTTC. Its protein product is CASSQEQGYNYGYTF.

V usage is TRBV25-1 and J usage is TRBJ2-2, with 10 bases lining up with TRBD1. The CDR3 contains 16 residues. The junction had 9 bases not matched to a gene; V was cut back by 4 bases and J by 7 bases. Germline assignment: CDR1 MGHDK and CDR2 SYGVNS. CDR3 sequence: CASSGDRGRDFGELFF. The CDR3 bases are TGTGCCAGCAGTGGAGACAGGGGGCGCGATTTCGGGGAGCTGTTTTTT.

This clone was seen more than once but under ten times. The rearrangement uses TRBV14 and TRBJ2-3; D not certain. V was trimmed by 1 base and J by 5 bases, leaving 7 bases between them. Germline loops: CDR1 SGHDN, CDR2 FVKESK. There are 13 residues in the CDR3. CDR3 bases: TGTGCCAGCAGCCAAGTTTGGGGAGATACGCAGTATTTT. Translated, it gives CASSQVWGDTQYF.

This clone was detected only a few times. The chain employs TRBV28 and TRBJ1-2; TRBD1 is a possible D gene (5 bases). The V end was cut by 4 bases, the J end by 2 bases, with 11 bases between. There are 14 residues in the CDR3. Germline CDR1 is MDHEN and CDR2 is SYDVKM. The CDR3 DNA follows: TGTGCCAGCAGTTCCGGGGGGGAAAACTATGGCTACACCTTC. Translation gives CASSSGGENYGYTF.

The rearrangement uses TRBV11-2 and TRBJ2-3; D is perhaps TRBD2 (5 bases). The CDR3 is 14 amino acids. Trimming took off 5 bases at V and 3 bases at J, with 12 bases between the two ends. Germline CDR1 is SGHAT and CDR2 is FQNNGV. The CDR3 here is CASSPIKRTDTQYF. DNA for the CDR3: TGTGCCAGCAGCCCGATTAAGCGGACAGATACGCAGTATTTT. Based on the CDR3 plus reference TRBV11-2 and TRBJ2-3, the full variable domain is EAGVAQSPRYKIIEKRQSVAFWCNPISGHATLYWYQQILGQGPKLLIQFQNNGVVDDSQLPKDRFSAERLKGVDSTLKIQPAKLEDSAVYLCASSPIKRTDTQYFGPGTRLTVL.

The chain links TRBV5-6 to TRBJ2-7; D is uncertain. Germline-derived CDR1 and CDR2 are SGHDT and YYEEEE. V was cut by 1 base and J by 2 bases, with 10 bases left in between. The CDR3 covers 14 residues. CDR3 nucleotide sequence: TGTGCCAGCAGCTTGATCCAGGTTACCTACGAGCAGTACTTC. Protein: CASSLIQVTYEQYF.

The rearrangement uses TRBV30 and TRBJ2-1; D remains ambiguous. CDR1 is GTSNPN and CDR2 is SVGIG in the germline V gene (reference sequence). V lost 4 bases and J lost 2, with 9 bases in between. CDR3 size: 13 residues. The CDR3 bases are TGTGCCTGGACGCGTCAGACCTACAATGAGCAGTTCTTC. Its protein product is CAWTRQTYNEQFF.

The CDR3 DNA reads as TGCGCCAGCAGTCACCCTCGGTCAATAAGAGGGGGGAATCAGCCCCAGCATTTT. Its translation: CASSHPRSIRGGNQPQHF. V and J are TRBV23-1 and TRBJ1-5; D possibly corresponds to TRBD1 (6 bases). TRBV23-1 is designated an ORF whose function remains uncertain. The CDR3 is 18 amino acids. V lost 3 bases and J lost 4, with 22 bases in between.

The CDR3 is CASSIGPNTQYF. In DNA form, the CDR3 reads TGTGCCAGCAGCATCGGGCCGAATACGCAGTATTTT. The chain combines TRBV13 with TRBJ2-3; D call uncertain. This CDR3 comprises 12 residues. The V gene lost 5 bases and the J gene lost 7 bases, with 10 bases spanning the gap. CDR1 and CDR2 (germline): PRHDT, FYEKMQ (reference sequence).

The rearrangement uses TRBV9 and TRBJ2-7; 9 bases fit TRBD2. Trimming took 1 base from V and 6 from J; bases not matched to a gene: 5. The CDR3 length is 14 residues. CDR1 SGDLS and CDR2 YYNGEE come from the germline V gene. The CDR3 sequence is CASSVLAGFSEQYF. The CDR3 DNA sequence: TGTGCCAGCAGCGTACTAGCGGGGTTTAGCGAGCAGTACTTC. The full variable domain, in which reference TRBV9 and TRBJ2-7 provide the parts outside the CDR3, is DSGVTQTPKHLITATGQRVTLRCSPRSGDLSVYWYQQSLDQGLQFLIQYYNGEERAKGNILERFSAQQFPDLHSELNLSSLELGDSALYFCASSVLAGFSEQYFGPGTRLTVT.

This clone came up a few times. This sequence joins TRBV2 and TRBJ2-5, with D hard to call. This CDR3 has 13 residues. V was shortened by 2 bases and J by 1 base, with 5 bases between the two germline ends. Germline V gives CDR1 SNHLY, CDR2 FYNNEI. The CDR3 spells CASSENSQETQYF. CDR3 coding DNA: TGTGCCAGCAGTGAAAACAGCCAAGAGACCCAGTACTTC. The entire variable domain, with the rest obtained from reference TRBV2 and TRBJ2-5, is as follows: EPEVTQTPSHQVTQMGQEVILRCVPISNHLYFYWYRQILGQKVEFLVSFYNNEISEKSEIFDDQFSVERPDGSNFTLKIRSTKLEDSAMYFCASSENSQETQYFGPGTRLLVL.

The chain combines TRBV5-6 with TRBJ2-7; 7 bases are a match to TRBD1. Germline loops: CDR1 SGHDT, CDR2 YYEEEE. The CDR3 extends over 13 amino acids. Unmatched junction bases numbered 5, after V lost 4 bases and J lost 4 bases. In nucleotides, the CDR3 is TGTGCCAGCAGCATCACGACAGGGTACGAGCAGTACTTC. Its protein product is CASSITTGYEQYF.

The chain has TRBV15 and TRBJ2-1; 11 nucleotides line up with TRBD2. The CDR3 covers 16 residues. With 0 bases clipped from V and 4 bases from J, the junction kept 2 bases outside the gene matches. Germline CDR1 is LNHNV and CDR2 is YYDKDF (reference sequence). In nucleotides, the CDR3 is TGTGCCACCAGCAGAGATAGGACTAGCGGGTACAATGAGCAGTTCTTC. It encodes CATSRDRTSGYNEQFF. The variable domain in full, completed from reference TRBV15 and TRBJ2-1, reads DAMVIQNPRYQVTQFGKPVTLSCSQTLNHNVMYWYQQKSSQAPKLLFHYYDKDFNNEADTPDNFQSRRPNTSFCFLDIRSPGLGDTAMYLCATSRDRTSGYNEQFFGPGTRLTVL.

There are a few counts of this clone. The rearrangement uses TRBV6-5 and TRBJ1-1, with D possibly being TRBD1 (5 bases). This CDR3 is built from 13 residues. The ends were cut back, 5 bases at V and 11 bases at J, with 18 bases in the middle. CDR1 is MNHEY and CDR2 is SVGAGI in the germline V gene. The CDR3 coding sequence is TGTGCCAGCAGTCCGGGGGGACGTCTGAGTGCTTTCTTT. Protein product: CASSPGGRLSAFF.

This clone came up many times. This sequence joins TRBV27 and TRBJ1-4, with 9 bases matching TRBD1. This CDR3 is 14 amino acids long. CDR1 MNHEY and CDR2 SMNVEV come from the germline V gene (reference sequence). The V gene end was trimmed by 5 bases and the J gene end by 7 bases; junction bases not matched to a gene: 5. CDR3 region: CASSTGQGREKLFF. In DNA, the CDR3 is TGTGCCAGCAGTACGGGACAGGGTCGTGAAAAACTGTTTTTT. Drawing the rest from reference TRBV27 and TRBJ1-4, the complete variable domain is EAQVTQNPRYLITVTGKKLTVTCSQNMNHEYMSWYRQDPGLGLRQIYYSMNVEVTDKGDVPEGYKVSRKEKRNFPLILESPSPNQTSLYFCASSTGQGREKLFFGSGTQLSVL.

This clone was found a few times. The CDR3 nucleotides read TGTGCCAGCAGCGTAGCTACGTTGGGGAACACCATATATTTT. Residues: CASSVATLGNTIYF. The chain uses TRBV9 and TRBJ1-3; D is undetermined. Trimming took 0 bases from V and 7 from J, leaving 11 bases between them. The CDR3 loop spans 14 amino acids. Germline values: CDR1 SGDLS, CDR2 YYNGEE.